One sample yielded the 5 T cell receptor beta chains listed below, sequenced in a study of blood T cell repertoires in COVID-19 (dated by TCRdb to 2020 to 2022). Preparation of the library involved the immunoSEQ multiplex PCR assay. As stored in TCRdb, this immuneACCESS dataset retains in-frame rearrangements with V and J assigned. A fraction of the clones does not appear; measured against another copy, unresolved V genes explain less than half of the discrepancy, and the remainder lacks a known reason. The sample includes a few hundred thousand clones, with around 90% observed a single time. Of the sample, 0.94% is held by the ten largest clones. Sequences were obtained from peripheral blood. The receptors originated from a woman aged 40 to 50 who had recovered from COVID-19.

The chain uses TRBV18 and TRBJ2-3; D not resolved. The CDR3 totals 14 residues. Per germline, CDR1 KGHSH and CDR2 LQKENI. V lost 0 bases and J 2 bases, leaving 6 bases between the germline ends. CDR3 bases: TGTGCCAGCTCACCACCCTCTAACACAGATACGCAGTATTTT. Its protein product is CASSPPSNTDTQYF.

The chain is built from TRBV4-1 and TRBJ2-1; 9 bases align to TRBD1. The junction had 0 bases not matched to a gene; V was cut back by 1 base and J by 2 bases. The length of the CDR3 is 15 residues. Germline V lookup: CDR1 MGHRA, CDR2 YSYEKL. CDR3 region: CASSQGTGAYNEQFF. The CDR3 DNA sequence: TGCGCCAGCAGCCAAGGGACAGGGGCCTACAATGAGCAGTTCTTC.

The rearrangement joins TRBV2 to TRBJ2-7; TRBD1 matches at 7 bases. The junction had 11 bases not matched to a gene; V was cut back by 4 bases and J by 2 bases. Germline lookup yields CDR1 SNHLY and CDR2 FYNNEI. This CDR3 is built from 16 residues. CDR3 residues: CASSGAFDRVAYEQYF. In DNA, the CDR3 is TGTGCCAGCAGTGGCGCTTTTGACAGGGTAGCCTACGAGCAGTACTTC.

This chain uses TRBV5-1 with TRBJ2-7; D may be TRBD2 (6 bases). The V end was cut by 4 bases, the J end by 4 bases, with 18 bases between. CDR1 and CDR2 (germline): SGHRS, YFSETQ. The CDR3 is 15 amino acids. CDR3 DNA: TGCGCCAGCAGCCCAGTCGGGGACTCGGGTTACGAGCAGTACTTC. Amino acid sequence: CASSPVGDSGYEQYF.

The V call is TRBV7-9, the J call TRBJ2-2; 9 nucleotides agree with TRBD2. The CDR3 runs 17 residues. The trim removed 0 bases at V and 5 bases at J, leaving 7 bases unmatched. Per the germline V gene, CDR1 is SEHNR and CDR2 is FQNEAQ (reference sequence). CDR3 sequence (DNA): TGTGCCAGCAGCTTAGCCTCTAGCGGGATCGTTACCGGGGAGCTGTTTTTT. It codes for CASSLASSGIVTGELFF.